Given below is one TCR beta chain in context. Using genomic DNA as the template, TCR beta VDJ and CDR3 profiling was carried out. TCRdb re-derived calls from the reads in MiXCR, one entry per CDR3 protein. Here the sample spans about 200,000 distinct CDR3 sequences, 34% being singletons. The data originate from a study of CD8+CD57+ T cells in acquired aplastic anemia. Study-wide context: CD4+ and CD8+ cells, once sorted, gave DNA averaging roughly 3 ug.

Trimming pared 5 bases from V and 0 bases from J, leaving 9 bases between. The germline gives CDR1 SGHDT, CDR2 YYEEEE. This CDR3 comprises 13 residues. This chain joins TRBV5-6 and TRBJ2-7; D gene ambiguous. The material sequenced was sorted CD4+, CD8+, or CD8+CD57+ T cells (not recorded which) from PBMCs. The sequence was obtained from a human donor in good health, serving as a control. The CDR3 coding sequence is TGTGCCAGCAGACGGAAGAGCTCCTACGAGCAGTACTTC. It yields the protein CASRRKSSYEQYF.